This T cell receptor (beta chain) was retrieved from a study of blood T cells in healthy people across ages. Through a sample-barcoded 5' primer and a J-beta primer mix, a second PCR was run for roughly 6 to 11 cycles. TCRdb reanalysed the 5' RACE reads using MiXCR and keeps one entry per CDR3 protein. The sample contains about a million distinct CDR3 sequences, 35% to 45% of which appear only once. Germline-derived CDR1 and CDR2 are KGHSH and LQKENI. V lost 3 bases and J lost 8, with 16 bases in between. The CDR3 totals 15 residues. Per-sample PBMC isolation yielded at least 6 million cells. A few counts support this clonotype.

The chain recombines TRBV18 with TRBJ1-4; unclear D gene. The sequence derives from a man younger than 30 in good health. The sample taken for sequencing was blood. CDR3 sequence reads: CASSPPREKEEKLFF. CDR3 nucleotide sequence: TGTGCCAGCTCACCTCCGAGGGAAAAAGAGGAAAAACTGTTTTTT.